This T cell receptor (beta chain) was sequenced during a study of shared clonotypes between healthy human individuals. Per the germline V gene, CDR1 is ENHRY and CDR2 is SYGVKD. The CDR3 loop spans 14 amino acids. The V end lost 4 bases, the J end lost 0 bases, and 8 bases lay between the germline ends. Assay used: immunoSEQ multiplex PCR; TCRdb lists only in-frame clones, some missing. The sample contains approximately 2,000,000 clones, around 90% of which appear only once. This sequence originates from a man aged 18 to 29 in good health. Some clones in this sample may be carry-over from other donors' samples. The chain uses TRBV10-3 and TRBJ2-3; D not certain. The sequencing sample was made of naive CD4+ T cells from PBMCs. Indicated subset: CD45RA+ positively selected. CDR3 sequence (DNA): TGTGCCATCAGTGGAAACACTAGCACAGATACGCAGTATTTT. This sequence encodes CAISGNTSTDTQYF.